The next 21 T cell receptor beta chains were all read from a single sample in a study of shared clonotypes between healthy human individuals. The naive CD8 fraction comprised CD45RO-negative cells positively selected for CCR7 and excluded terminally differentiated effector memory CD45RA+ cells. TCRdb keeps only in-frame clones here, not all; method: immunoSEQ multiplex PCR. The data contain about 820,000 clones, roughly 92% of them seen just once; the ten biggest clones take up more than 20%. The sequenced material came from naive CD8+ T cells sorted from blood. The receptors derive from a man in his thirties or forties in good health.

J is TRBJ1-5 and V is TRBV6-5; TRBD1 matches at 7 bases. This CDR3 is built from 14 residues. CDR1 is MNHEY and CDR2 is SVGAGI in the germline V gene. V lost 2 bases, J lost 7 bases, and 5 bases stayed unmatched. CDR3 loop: CASSYKGAGQPQHF. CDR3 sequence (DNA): TGTGCCAGCAGTTACAAGGGGGCTGGGCAGCCCCAGCATTTT.

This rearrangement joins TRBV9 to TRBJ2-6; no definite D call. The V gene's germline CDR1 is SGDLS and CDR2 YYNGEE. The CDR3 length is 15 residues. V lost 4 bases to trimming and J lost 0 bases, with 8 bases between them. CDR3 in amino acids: CASSPSVSGANVLTF. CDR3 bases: TGTGCCAGCAGCCCCAGTGTCTCTGGGGCCAACGTCCTGACTTTC.

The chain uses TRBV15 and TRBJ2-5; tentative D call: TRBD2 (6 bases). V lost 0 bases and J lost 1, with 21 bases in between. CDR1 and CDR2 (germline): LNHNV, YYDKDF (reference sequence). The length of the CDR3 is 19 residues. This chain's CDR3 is CATSREGRRGTGPQETQYF. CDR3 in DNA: TGTGCCACCAGCAGAGAGGGACGACGCGGGACCGGGCCCCAAGAGACCCAGTACTTC.

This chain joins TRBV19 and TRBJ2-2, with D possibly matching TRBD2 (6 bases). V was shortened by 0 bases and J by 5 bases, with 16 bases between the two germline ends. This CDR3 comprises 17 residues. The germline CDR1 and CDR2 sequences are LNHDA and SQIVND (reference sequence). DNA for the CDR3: TGTGCCAGTAGTATAGATCCTGCGGGATTACTGACCGGGGAGCTGTTTTTT. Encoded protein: CASSIDPAGLLTGELFF.

CDR3 residues: CASSSASLDTQYF. The CDR3 bases are TGTGCCAGCAGCTCGGCTAGCTTAGATACGCAGTATTTT. The chain carries TRBV7-9 and TRBJ2-3; D perhaps matches TRBD2 (5 bases). V lost 4 bases and J lost 5, with 10 bases in between. The germline gives CDR1 SEHNR, CDR2 FQNEAQ (reference sequence). The CDR3 runs to 13 residues.

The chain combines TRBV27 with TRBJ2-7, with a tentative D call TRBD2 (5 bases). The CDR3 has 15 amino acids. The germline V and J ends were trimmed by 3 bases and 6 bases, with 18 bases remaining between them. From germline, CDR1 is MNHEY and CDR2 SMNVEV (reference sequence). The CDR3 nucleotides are TGTGCCAGCAGTTTCGGCCCCTCCCCGGCGGGCGAGCAGTACTTC. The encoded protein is CASSFGPSPAGEQYF.

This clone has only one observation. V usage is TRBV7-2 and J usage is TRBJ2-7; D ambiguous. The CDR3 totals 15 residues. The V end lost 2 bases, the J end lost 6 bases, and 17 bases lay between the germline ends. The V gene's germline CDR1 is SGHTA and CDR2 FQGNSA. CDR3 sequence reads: CASSLNTANAVEQYF. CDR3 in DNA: TGTGCCAGCAGCTTAAACACAGCCAATGCCGTCGAGCAGTACTTC.

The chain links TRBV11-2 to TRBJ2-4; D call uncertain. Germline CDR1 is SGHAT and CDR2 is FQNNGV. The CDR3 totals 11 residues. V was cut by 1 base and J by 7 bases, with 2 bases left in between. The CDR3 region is CASSLGNIQYF. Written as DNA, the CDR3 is TGTGCCAGCAGCTTAGGTAACATTCAGTACTTC.

The DNA for the CDR3 is TGTGCCAGCAGCGTTAATCCCCGGAATCCTAGCGGGAGTAGCAATGAGCAGTTCTTC. Its translation is CASSVNPRNPSGSSNEQFF. The rearrangement uses TRBV9 and TRBJ2-1; 10 bases line up with TRBD2. V was clipped by 2 bases and J by 6 bases; unmatched bases: 17. CDR3 length equals 19 residues. CDR1 and CDR2 (germline): SGDLS, YYNGEE.

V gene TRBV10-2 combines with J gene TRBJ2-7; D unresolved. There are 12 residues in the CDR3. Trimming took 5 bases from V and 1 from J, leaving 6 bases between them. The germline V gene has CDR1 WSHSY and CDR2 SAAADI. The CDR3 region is CASSLLSYEQYF. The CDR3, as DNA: TGCGCCAGCAGTCTCCTTTCCTACGAGCAGTACTTC.

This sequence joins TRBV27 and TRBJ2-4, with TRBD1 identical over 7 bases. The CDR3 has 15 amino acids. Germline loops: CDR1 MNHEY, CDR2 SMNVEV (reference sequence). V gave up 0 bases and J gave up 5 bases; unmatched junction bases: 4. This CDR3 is CASSLSKGAENIQYF. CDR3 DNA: TGTGCCAGCAGTTTATCAAAGGGGGCCGAAAACATTCAGTACTTC.

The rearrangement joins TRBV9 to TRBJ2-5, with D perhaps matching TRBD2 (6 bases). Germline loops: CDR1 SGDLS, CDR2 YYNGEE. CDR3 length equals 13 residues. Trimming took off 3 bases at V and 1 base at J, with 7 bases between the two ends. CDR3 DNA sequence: TGTGCCAGCAGCGGGGGGGTCCAAGAGACCCAGTACTTC. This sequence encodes CASSGGVQETQYF.

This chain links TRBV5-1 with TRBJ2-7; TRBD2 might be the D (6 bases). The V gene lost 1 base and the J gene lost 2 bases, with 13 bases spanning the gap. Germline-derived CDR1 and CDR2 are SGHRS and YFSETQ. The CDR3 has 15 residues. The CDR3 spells CASSLSRGGPYEQYF. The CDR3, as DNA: TGCGCCAGCAGCTTGTCACGGGGAGGACCCTACGAGCAGTACTTC. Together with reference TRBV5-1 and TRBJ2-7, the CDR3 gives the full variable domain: KAGVTQTPRYLIKTRGQQVTLSCSPISGHRSVSWYQQTPGQGLQFLFEYFSETQRNKGNFPGRFSGRQFSNSRSEMNVSTLELGDSALYLCASSLSRGGPYEQYFGPGTRLTVT.

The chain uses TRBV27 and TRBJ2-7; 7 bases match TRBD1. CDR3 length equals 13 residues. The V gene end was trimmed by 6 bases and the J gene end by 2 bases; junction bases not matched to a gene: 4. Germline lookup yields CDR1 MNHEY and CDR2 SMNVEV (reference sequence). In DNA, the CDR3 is TGTGCCAGCAGGGGGGACAGACCCTACGAGCAGTACTTC. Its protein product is CASRGDRPYEQYF.

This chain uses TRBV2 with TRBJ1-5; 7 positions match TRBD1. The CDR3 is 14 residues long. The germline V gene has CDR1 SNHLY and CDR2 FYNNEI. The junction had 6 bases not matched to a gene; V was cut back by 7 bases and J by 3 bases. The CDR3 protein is CASKWTGSNQPQHF. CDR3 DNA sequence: TGTGCCAGCAAGTGGACAGGCTCCAATCAGCCCCAGCATTTT. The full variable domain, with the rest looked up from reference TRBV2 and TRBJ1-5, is EPEVTQTPSHQVTQMGQEVILRCVPISNHLYFYWYRQILGQKVEFLVSFYNNEISEKSEIFDDQFSVERPDGSNFTLKIRSTKLEDSAMYFCASKWTGSNQPQHFGDGTRLSIL.

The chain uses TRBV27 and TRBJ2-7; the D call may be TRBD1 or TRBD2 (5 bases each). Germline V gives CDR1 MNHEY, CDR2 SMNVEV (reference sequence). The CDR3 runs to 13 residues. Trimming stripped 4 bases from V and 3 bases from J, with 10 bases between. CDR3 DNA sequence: TGTGCCAGCAGTTACCGGGACGGCTACGAGCAGTACTTC. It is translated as CASSYRDGYEQYF.

CDR3 in amino acids: CASTPLAGGFTGELFF. The CDR3 DNA is TGTGCCAGCACACCGCTAGCGGGAGGCTTCACCGGGGAGCTGTTTTTT. The chain recombines TRBV28 with TRBJ2-2; 11 bases match TRBD2. The V and J ends lost 7 bases and 4 bases, in that order; junction bases with no gene match: 8. The CDR3 consists of 16 residues. From germline, CDR1 is MDHEN and CDR2 SYDVKM.

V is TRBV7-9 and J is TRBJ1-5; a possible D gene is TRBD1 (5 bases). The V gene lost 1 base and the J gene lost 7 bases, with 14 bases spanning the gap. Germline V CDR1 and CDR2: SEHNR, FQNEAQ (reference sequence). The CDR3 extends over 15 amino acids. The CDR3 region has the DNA TGTGCCAGCAGCTTAGGGGGATGGAGGGACCAGCCCCAGCATTTT. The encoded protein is CASSLGGWRDQPQHF. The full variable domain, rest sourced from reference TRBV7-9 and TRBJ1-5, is DTGVSQNPRHKITKRGQNVTFRCDPISEHNRLYWYRQTLGQGPEFLTYFQNEAQLEKSRLLSDRFSAERPKGSFSTLEIQRTEQGDSAMYLCASSLGGWRDQPQHFGDGTRLSIL.

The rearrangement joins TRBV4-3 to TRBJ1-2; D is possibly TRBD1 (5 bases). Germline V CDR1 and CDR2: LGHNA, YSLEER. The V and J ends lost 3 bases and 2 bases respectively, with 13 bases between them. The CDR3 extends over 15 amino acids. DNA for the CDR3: TGCGCCAGCAGCCATCACATGGGGGGGAACTATGGCTACACCTTC. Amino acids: CASSHHMGGNYGYTF.

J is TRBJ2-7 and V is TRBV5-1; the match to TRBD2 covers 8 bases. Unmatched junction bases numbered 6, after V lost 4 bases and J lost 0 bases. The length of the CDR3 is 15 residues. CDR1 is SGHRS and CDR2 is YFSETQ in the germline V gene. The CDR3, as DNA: TGCGCCAGCAGCGACACTAGCGGTAGCTCCTACGAGCAGTACTTC. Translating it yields CASSDTSGSSYEQYF.

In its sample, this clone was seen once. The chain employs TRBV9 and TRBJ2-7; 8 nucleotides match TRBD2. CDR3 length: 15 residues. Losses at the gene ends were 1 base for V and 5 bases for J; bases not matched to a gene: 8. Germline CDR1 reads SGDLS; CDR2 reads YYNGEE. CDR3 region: CASSVQGSGNHEQYF. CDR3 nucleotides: TGTGCCAGCAGCGTACAAGGTAGCGGGAACCACGAGCAGTACTTC.